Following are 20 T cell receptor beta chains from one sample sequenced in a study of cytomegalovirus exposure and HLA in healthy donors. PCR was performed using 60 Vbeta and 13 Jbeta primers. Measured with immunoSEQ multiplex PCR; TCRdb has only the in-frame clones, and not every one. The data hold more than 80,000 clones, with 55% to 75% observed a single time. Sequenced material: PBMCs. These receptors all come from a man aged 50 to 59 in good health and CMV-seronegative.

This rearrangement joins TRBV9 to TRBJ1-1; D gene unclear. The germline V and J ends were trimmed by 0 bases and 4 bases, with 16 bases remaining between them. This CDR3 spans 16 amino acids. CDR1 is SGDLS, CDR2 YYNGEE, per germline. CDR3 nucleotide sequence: TGTGCCAGCAGCGTAGATCCAACGAGGTTCGGCACTGAAGCTTTCTTT. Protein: CASSVDPTRFGTEAFF.

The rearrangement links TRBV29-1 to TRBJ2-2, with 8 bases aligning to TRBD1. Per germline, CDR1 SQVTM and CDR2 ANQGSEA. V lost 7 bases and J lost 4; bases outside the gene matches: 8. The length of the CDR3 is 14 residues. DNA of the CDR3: TGCAGCGCCTACCCAGGGGGCGGCACCGGGGAGCTGTTTTTT. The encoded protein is CSAYPGGGTGELFF.

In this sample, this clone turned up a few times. The CDR3 spells CSVVMWQGTDTQYF. As DNA, the CDR3 is TGCAGCGTTGTAATGTGGCAGGGCACAGATACGCAGTATTTT. This chain links TRBV29-1 with TRBJ2-3; D gene uncertain. The CDR3 extends over 14 amino acids. Germline lookup yields CDR1 SQVTM and CDR2 ANQGSEA. The V gene lost 4 bases and the J gene lost 1 base, with 12 bases spanning the gap.

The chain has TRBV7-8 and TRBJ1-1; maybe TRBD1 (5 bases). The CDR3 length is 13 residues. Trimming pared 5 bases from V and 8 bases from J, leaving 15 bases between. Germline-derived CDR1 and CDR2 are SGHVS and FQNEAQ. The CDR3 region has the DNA TGTGCCAGCAGCCCGGGCCCAGGGTTGGAAGCTTTCTTT. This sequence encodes CASSPGPGLEAFF.

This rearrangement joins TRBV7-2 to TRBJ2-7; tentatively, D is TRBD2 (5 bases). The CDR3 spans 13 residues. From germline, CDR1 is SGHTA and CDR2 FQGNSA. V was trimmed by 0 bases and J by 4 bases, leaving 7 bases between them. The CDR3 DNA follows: TGTGCCAGCAGCTTAGCGGGAGTTTACGAGCAGTACGTC. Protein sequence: CASSLAGVYEQYV.

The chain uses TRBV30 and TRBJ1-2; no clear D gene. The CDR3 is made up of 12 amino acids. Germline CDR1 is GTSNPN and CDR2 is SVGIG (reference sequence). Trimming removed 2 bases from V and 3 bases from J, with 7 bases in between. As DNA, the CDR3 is TGTGCCTGGAGTACTGCTTACTATGGCTACACCTTC. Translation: CAWSTAYYGYTF.

CDR3 protein: CATSRAADGYTF. As DNA, the CDR3 is TGTGCCACCAGCAGAGCGGCGGATGGCTACACCTTC. This chain connects TRBV15 to TRBJ1-2; the D is unclear. The CDR3 has 12 residues. V was cut by 1 base and J by 6 bases, with 6 bases left in between. CDR1 and CDR2 from the germline V gene are LNHNV and YYDKDF (reference sequence).

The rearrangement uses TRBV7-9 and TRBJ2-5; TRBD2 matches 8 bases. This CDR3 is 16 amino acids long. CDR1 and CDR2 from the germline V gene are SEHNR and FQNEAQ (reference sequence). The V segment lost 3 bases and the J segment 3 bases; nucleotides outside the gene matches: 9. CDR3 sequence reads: CASSFSGTPGKETQYF. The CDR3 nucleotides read TGTGCCAGCAGCTTTAGCGGGACCCCTGGGAAAGAGACCCAGTACTTC.

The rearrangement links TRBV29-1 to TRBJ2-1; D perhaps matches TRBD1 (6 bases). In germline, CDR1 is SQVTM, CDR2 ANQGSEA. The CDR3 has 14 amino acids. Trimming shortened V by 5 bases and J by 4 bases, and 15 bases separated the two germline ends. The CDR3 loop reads CSVRLGALYNEQFF. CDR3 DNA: TGCAGCGTTCGGCTGGGGGCCTTATACAATGAGCAGTTCTTC.

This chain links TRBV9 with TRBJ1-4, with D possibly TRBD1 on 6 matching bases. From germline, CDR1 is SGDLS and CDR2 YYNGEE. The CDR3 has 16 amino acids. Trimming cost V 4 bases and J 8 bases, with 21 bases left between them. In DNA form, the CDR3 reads TGTGCCAGCAGCTCACGAGCCGGGACAAGAGGAGAAAAACTGTTTTTT. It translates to CASSSRAGTRGEKLFF.

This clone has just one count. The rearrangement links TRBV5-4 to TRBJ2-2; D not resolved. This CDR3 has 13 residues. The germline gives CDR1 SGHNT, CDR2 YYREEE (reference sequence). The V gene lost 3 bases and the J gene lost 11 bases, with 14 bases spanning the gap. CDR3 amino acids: CASSSPPGLELFF. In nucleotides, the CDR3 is TGTGCCAGCAGCTCCCCCCCAGGTTTAGAGCTGTTTTTT.

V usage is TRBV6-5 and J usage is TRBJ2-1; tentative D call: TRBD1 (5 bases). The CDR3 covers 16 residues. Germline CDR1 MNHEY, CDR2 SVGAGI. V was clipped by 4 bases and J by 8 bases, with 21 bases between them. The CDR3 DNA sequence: TGTGCCAGCAGTTCACCCCTATCGACAGTTCTGGATGAGCAGTTCTTC. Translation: CASSSPLSTVLDEQFF.

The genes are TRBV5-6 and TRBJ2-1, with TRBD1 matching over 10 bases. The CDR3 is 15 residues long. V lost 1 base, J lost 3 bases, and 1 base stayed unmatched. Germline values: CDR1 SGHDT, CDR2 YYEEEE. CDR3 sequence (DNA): TGTGCCAGCAGCTTGTGGACAGGGGGCTACAATGAGCAGTTCTTC. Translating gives CASSLWTGGYNEQFF.

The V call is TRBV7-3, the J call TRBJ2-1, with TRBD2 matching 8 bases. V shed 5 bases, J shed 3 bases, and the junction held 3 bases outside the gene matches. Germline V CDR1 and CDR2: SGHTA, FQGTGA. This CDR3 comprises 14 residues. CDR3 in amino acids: CASSTSGSYNEQFF. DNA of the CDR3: TGTGCCAGCAGCACTAGCGGAAGCTACAATGAGCAGTTCTTC.

The CDR3 nucleotides are TGTGCCAGCAGTTACGAGGCCTACTCTGGAAACACCATATATTTT. Protein sequence: CASSYEAYSGNTIYF. The chain is built from TRBV6-6 and TRBJ1-3; D unclear. CDR1 is MNHNY and CDR2 is SVGAGI in the germline V gene (reference sequence). Trimming removed 2 bases at V and 0 bases at J, with 8 bases between. The CDR3 consists of 15 residues.

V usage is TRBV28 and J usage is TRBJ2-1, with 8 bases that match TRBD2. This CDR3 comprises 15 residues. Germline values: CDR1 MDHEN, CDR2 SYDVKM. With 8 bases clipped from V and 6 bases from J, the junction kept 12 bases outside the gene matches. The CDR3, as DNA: TGTGCCAGCCCCCCCCCGCGGGGGGTCATCAATGAGCAGTTCTTC. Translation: CASPPPRGVINEQFF. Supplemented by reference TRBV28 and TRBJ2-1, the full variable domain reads DVKVTQSSRYLVKRTGEKVFLECVQDMDHENMFWYRQDPGLGLRLIYFSYDVKMKEKGDIPEGYSVSREKKERFSLILESASTNQTSMYLCASPPPRGVINEQFFGPGTRLTVL.

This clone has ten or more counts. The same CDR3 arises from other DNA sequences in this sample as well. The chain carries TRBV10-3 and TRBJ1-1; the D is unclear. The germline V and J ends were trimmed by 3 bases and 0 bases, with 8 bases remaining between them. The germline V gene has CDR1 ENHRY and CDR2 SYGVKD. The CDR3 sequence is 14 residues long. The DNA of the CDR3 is TGTGCCATCAGTGAACGGCGGATGAACACTGAAGCTTTCTTT. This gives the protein CAISERRMNTEAFF.

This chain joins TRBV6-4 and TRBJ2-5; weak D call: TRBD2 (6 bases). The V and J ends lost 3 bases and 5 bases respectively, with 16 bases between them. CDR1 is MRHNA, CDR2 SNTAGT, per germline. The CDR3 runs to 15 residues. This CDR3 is CASSEAGSPGETQYF. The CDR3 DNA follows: TGTGCCAGCAGTGAAGCCGGGAGCCCGGGGGAGACCCAGTACTTC.

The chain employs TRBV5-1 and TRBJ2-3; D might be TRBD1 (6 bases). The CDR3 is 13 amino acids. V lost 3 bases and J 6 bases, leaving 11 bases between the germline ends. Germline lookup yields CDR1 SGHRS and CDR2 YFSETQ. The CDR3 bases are TGCGCCAGCAGCTACCCAGGGGAGGATACGCAGTATTTT. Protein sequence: CASSYPGEDTQYF.

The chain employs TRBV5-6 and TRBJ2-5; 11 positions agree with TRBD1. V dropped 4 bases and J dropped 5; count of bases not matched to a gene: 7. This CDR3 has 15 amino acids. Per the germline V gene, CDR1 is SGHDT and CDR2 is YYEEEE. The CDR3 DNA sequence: TGTGCCAGCAGCACCGGACAGGGGGCGCGGGAGACCCAGTACTTC. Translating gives CASSTGQGARETQYF. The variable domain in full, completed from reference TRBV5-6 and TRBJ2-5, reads DAGVTQSPTHLIKTRGQQVTLRCSPKSGHDTVSWYQQALGQGPQFIFQYYEEEERQRGNFPDRFSGHQFPNYSSELNVNALLLGDSALYLCASSTGQGARETQYFGPGTRLLVL.